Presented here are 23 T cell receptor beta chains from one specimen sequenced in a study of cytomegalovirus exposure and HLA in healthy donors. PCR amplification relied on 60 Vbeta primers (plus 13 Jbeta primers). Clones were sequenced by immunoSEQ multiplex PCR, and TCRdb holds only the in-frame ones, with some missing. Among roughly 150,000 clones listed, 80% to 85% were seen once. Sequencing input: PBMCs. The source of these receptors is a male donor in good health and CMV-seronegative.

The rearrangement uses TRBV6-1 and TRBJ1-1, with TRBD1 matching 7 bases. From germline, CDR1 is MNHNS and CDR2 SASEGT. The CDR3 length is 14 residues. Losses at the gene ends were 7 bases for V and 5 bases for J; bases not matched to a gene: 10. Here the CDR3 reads CASNKGAGNTEAFF. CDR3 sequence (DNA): TGTGCCAGCAACAAGGGGGCTGGGAATACTGAAGCTTTCTTT.

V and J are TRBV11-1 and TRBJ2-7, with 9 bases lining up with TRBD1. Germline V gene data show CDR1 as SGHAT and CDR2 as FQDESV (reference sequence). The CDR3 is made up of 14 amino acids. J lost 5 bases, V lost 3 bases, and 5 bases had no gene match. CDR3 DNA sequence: TGTGCCAGCAGCTTCGGGACAGGGTACGACGAGCAGTACTTC. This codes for CASSFGTGYDEQYF.

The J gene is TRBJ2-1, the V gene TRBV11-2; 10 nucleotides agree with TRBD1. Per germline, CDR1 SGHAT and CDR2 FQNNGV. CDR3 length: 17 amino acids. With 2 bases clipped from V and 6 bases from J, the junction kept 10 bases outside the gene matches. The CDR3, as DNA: TGTGCCAGCAGCTTAACCGGTAAGACAGGGGGCTTCAATGAGCAGTTCTTC. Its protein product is CASSLTGKTGGFNEQFF.

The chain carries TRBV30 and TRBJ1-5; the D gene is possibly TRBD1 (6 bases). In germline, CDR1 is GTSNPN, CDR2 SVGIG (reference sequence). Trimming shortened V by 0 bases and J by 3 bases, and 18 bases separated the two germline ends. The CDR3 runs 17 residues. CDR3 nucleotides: TGTGCCTGGAGTGTACGGGGGGCCGGACCCCTCAATCAGCCCCAGCATTTT. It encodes CAWSVRGAGPLNQPQHF. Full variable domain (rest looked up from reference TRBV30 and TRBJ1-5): SQTIHQWPATLVQPVGSPLSLECTVEGTSNPNLYWYRQAAGRGLQLLFYSVGIGQISSEVPQNLSASRPQDRQFILSSKKLLLSDSGFYLCAWSVRGAGPLNQPQHFGDGTRLSIL.

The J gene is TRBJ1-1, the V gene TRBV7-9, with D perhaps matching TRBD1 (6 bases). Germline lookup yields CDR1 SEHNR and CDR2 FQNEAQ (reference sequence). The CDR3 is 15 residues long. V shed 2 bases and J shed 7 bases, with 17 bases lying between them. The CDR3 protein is CASSLFGLEGDEAFF. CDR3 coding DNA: TGTGCCAGCAGCTTATTTGGCCTCGAGGGGGATGAAGCTTTCTTT.

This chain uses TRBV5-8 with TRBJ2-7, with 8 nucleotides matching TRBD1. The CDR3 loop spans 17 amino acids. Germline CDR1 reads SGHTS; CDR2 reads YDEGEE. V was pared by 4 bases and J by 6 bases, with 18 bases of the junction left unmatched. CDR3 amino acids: CASSLTDGGQGPSEQYF. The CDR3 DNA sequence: TGTGCCAGCAGCCTTACCGACGGCGGACAGGGTCCCTCCGAGCAGTACTTC. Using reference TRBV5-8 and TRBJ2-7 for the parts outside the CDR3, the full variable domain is EAGVTQSPTHLIKTRGQQATLRCSPISGHTSVYWYQQALGLGLQFLLWYDEGEERNRGNFPPRFSGRQFPNYSSELNVNALELEDSALYLCASSLTDGGQGPSEQYFGPGTRLTVT.

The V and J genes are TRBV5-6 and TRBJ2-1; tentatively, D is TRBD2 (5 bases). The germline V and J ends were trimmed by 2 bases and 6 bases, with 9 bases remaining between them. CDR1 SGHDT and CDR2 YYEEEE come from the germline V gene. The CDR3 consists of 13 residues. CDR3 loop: CASSFGVRNEQFF. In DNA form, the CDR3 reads TGTGCCAGCAGCTTCGGGGTTCGCAATGAGCAGTTCTTC.

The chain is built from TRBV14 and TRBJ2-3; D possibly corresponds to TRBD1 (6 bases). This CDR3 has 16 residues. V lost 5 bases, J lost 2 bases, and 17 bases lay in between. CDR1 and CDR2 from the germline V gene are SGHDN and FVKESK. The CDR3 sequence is CASSYRTAINTDTQYF. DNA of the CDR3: TGTGCCAGCAGCTACAGGACAGCCATCAACACAGATACGCAGTATTTT.

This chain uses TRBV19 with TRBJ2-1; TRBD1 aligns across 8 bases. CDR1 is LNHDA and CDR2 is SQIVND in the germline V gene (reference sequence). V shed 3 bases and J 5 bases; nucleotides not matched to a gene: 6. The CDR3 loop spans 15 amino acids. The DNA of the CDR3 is TGTGCCAGTAGTATGGGGGGACAGGTAAACAATGAGCAGTTCTTC. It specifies CASSMGGQVNNEQFF.

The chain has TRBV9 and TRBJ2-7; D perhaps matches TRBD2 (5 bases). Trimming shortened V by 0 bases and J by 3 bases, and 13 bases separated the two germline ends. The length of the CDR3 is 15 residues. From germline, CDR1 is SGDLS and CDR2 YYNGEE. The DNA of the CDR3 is TGTGCCAGCAGCGTAGGGGGAGCGGATAGCTACGAGCAGTACTTC. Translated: CASSVGGADSYEQYF.

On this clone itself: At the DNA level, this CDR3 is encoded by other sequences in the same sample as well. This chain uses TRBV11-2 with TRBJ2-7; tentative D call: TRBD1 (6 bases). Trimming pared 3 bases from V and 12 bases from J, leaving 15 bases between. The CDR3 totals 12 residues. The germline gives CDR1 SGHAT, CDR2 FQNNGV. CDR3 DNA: TGTGCCAGCAGCTTCCCAGTGGGACATCCGTACTTC. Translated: CASSFPVGHPYF.

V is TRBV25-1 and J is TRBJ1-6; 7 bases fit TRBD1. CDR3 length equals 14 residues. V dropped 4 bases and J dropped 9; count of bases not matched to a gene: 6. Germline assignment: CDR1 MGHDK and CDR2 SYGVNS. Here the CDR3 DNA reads TGTGCCAGCAGTGGGCCAGGGGGAATTTCACCCCTCCACTTT. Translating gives CASSGPGGISPLHF.

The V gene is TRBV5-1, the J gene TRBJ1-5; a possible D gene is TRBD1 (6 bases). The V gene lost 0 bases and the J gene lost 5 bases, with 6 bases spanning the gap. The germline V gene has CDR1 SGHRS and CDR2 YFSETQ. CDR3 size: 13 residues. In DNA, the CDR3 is TGCGCCAGCAGCTTGGGACAGGATCAGCCCCAGCATTTT. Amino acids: CASSLGQDQPQHF.

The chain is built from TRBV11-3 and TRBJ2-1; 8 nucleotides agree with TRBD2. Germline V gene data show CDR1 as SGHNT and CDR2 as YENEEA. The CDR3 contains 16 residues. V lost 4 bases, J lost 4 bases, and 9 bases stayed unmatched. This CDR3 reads CASSSSTSGPYNEQFF. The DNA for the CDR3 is TGTGCCAGCAGCTCTAGTACTAGCGGACCTTACAATGAGCAGTTCTTC.

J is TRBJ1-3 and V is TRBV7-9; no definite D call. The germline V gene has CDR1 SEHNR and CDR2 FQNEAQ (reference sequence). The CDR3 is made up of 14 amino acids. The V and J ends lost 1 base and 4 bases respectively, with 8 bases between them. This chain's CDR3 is CASSLGHKGNTIYF. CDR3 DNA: TGTGCCAGCAGCTTAGGCCACAAGGGAAACACCATATATTTT.

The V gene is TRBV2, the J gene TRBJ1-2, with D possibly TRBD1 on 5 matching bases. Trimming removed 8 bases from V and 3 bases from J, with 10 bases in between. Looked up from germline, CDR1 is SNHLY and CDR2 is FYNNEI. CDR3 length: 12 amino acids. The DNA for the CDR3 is TGTGCCAGCTCCAGGGTCGACTATGGCTACACCTTC. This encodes CASSRVDYGYTF.

CDR3 DNA sequence: TGTGCCAGCAGTACCCAGGGGTTAGGCACCGGGGAGCTGTTTTTT. The encoded protein is CASSTQGLGTGELFF. The V call is TRBV13, the J call TRBJ2-2; tentatively, D is TRBD1 (6 bases). V shed 6 bases and J shed 4 bases, with 15 bases lying between them. Germline V CDR1 and CDR2: PRHDT, FYEKMQ (reference sequence). The CDR3 spans 15 residues.

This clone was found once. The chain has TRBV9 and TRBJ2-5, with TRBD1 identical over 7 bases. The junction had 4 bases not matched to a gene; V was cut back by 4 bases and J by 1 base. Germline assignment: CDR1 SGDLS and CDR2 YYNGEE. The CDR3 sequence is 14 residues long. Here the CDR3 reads CASSPGQSQETQYF. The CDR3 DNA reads TGTGCCAGCAGCCCGGGACAGTCCCAAGAGACCCAGTACTTC. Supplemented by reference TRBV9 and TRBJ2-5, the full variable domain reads DSGVTQTPKHLITATGQRVTLRCSPRSGDLSVYWYQQSLDQGLQFLIQYYNGEERAKGNILERFSAQQFPDLHSELNLSSLELGDSALYFCASSPGQSQETQYFGPGTRLLVL.

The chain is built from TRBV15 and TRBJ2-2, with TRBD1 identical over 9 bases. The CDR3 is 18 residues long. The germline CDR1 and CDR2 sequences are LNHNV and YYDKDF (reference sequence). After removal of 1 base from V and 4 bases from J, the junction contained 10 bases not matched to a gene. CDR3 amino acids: CATSRGPGQGKGTGELFF. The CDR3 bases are TGTGCCACCAGCAGAGGACCGGGACAGGGTAAAGGCACCGGGGAGCTGTTTTTT.

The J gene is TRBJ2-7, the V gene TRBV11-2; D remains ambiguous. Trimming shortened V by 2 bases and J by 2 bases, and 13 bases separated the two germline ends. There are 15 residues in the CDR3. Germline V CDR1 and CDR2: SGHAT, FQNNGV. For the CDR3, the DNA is TGTGCCAGCAGCTTACGCCAAAATGAGGCCTACGAGCAGTACTTC. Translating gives CASSLRQNEAYEQYF.

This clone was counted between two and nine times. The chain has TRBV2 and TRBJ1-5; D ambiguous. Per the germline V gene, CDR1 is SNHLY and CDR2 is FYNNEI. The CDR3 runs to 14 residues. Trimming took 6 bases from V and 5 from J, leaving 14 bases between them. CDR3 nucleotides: TGTGCCAGCAGCTCGGATCGGGTGGATCAGCCCCAGCATTTT. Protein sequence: CASSSDRVDQPQHF. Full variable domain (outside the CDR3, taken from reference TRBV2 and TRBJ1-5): EPEVTQTPSHQVTQMGQEVILRCVPISNHLYFYWYRQILGQKVEFLVSFYNNEISEKSEIFDDQFSVERPDGSNFTLKIRSTKLEDSAMYFCASSSDRVDQPQHFGDGTRLSIL.

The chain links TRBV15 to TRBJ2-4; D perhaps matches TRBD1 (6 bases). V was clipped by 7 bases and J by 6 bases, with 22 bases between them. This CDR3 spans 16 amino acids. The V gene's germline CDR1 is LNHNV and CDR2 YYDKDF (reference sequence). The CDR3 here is CATNRDRQGLGNIQYF. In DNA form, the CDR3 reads TGTGCCACCAATCGTGATCGGCAGGGGCTCGGAAACATTCAGTACTTC.

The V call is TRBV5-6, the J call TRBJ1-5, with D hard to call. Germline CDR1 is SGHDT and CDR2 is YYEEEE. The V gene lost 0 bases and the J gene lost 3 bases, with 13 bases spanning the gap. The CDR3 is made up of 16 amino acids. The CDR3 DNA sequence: TGTGCCAGCAGCTTGGCCGCGGGAATGTACAATCAGCCCCAGCATTTT. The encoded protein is CASSLAAGMYNQPQHF.